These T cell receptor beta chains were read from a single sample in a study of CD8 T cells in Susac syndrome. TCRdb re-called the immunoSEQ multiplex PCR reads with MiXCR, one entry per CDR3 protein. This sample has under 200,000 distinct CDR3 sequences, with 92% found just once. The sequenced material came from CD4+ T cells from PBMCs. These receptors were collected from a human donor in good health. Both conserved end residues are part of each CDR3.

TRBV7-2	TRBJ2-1	CASSLNFGGDEQFF
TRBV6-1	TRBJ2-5	CASSEAQYQETQYF
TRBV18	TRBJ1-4	CASSPRIGRQTIATNEKLFF
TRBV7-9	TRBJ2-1	CSCPSGESSYNEQFF
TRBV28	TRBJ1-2	CASSLIPGQGDYGYTF
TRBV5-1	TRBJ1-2	CASSHSTGGAYGYTF
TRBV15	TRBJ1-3	CATSRDPGTSGNTIYF
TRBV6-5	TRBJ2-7	CASSYSARVPYEQYF
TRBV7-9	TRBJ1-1	CASSSEDRGTFF
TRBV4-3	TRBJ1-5	CASSQDKTGQPQHF
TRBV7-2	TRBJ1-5	CASSSDREQPQHF
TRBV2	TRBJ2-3	CASRTGQTDTQYF
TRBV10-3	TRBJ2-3	CAISTSGATTDTQYF
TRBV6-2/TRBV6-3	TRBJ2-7	CASRTGTGGSYEQYF
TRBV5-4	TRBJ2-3	CASSPDRVLADTQYF
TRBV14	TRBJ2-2	CASSQLVGGNRNTGELFF
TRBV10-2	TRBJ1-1	CASRGQGVTEAFF
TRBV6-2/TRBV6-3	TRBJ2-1	CASSRLASRYNEQFF
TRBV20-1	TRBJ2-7	CSTSGGFSSYEQYF
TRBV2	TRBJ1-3	CASSELMAGLSTIYF
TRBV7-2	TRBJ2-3	CASSPDEDTQYF
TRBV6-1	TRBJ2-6	CASSVQRAGANVLTF
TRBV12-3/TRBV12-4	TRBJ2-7	CASSPGTGRLGQYF
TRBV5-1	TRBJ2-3	CASSLGLAGGADTQYF
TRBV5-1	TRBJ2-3	CASSFRGGSTDTQYF
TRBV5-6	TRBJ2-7	CASSHDLQSSYEQYF
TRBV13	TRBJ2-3	CASSLGTSGRGGHTDTQYF
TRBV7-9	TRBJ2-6	CASSLGTVSGANVLTF
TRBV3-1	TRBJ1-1	CASSPGPDTEAFF
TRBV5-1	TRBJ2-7	CASSLDATGEQYF
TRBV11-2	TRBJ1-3	CASSQTLSGNTIYF
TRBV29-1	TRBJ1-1	CSVDAATRNTEAFF
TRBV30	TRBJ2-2	CAWSTGGTANTGELFF
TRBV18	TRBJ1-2	CASSPRSTTNYGYTF
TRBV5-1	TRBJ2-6	CASSLDGGPGANVLTF
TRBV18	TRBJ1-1	CASSPNGDTEAFF
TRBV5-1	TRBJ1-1	CASSVFDLVNTEALF
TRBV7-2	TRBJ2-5	CASSPRPGGETQYF
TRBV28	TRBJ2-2	CASSPLGTGELFF
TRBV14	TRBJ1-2	CASSRGSYGYTF
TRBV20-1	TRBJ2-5	CSAPRASGSQETQYF
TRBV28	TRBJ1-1	CASSLSREREAFF
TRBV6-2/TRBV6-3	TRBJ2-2	CASLTTGELFF
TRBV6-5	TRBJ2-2	CASSYWQGASGELFF
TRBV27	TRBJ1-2	CASMDSTYGYTF
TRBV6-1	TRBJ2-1	CASIPELAAIPLQFF
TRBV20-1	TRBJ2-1	CSAQRPSYNEQFF
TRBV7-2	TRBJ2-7	CASSSGTGQREQYF
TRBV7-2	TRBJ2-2	CASTGTRNTGELFF
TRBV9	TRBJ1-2	CASSVDVDGQGIYGYTF
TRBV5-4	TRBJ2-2	CASRRDGNTGELFF
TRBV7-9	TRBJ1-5	CASSLEGTVQGNQPQHF
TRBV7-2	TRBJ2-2	CASSLKLGELFF
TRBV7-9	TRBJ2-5	CASNWGSGETQYF
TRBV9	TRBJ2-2	CASSVTGTGELFF
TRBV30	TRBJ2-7	CACRIPGLAASVGEQYF
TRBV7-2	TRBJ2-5	CASSFASETQYF
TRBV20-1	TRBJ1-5	CSAIQQSNQPQHF
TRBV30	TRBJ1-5	CAWSANLGGQPQHF
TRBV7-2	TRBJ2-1	CASSLVAVYNEQFF